These 7 T cell receptor beta chains came from one sample sequenced in a study of T cells in Graves' hyperthyroidism and ophthalmopathy. From RNA transcripts, TCR beta CDR3 regions were amplified. A set of HTBI primers served as the primers for a first-round RT-PCR of the TCR CDR3. TCRdb itself ran the multiplex PCR reads through MiXCR, one entry per CDR3 protein. The sample records fewer than 350,000 distinct CDR3 sequences, around 18% being singletons. The specimen was blood. All receptors derive from a woman between 40 and 50 years old with Graves' ophthalmopathy.

At least ten counts were recorded for this clonotype. The chain has TRBV6-2 or TRBV6-3 and TRBJ1-5; D unclear. The V gene lost 6 bases and the J gene lost 0 bases, with 9 bases spanning the gap. There are 14 residues in the CDR3. Germline loops: CDR1 MNHEY, CDR2 SVGEGT. CDR3 nucleotide sequence: TGTGCCAGCAGCCCCGTTCTTAGCAATCAGCCCCAGCATTTT. Amino acid sequence: CASSPVLSNQPQHF.

This clonotype was detected ten times or more. The gene calls are TRBV7-9 and TRBJ1-6, with D possibly matching TRBD1 (5 bases). Germline CDR1 and CDR2: SEHNR and FQNEAQ (reference sequence). Trimming left V 3 bases short and J 0 bases short, with 9 bases between. The length of the CDR3 is 16 residues. CDR3 bases: TGTGCCAGCAGCTTCGGGGGAAGCTCCTATAATTCACCCCTCCACTTT. Protein product: CASSFGGSSYNSPLHF.

The chain couples TRBV10-3 to TRBJ1-5, with D possibly matching TRBD1 (6 bases). The ends were cut back, 5 bases at V and 4 bases at J, with 18 bases in the middle. This CDR3 has 16 residues. Germline assignment: CDR1 ENHRY and CDR2 SYGVKD. The CDR3 is CAISSRQAGANQPQHF. The DNA of the CDR3 is TGTGCCATCAGTTCTAGACAGGCGGGAGCGAATCAGCCCCAGCATTTT.

This clonotype has a count of ten or more. The chain joins TRBV27 to TRBJ2-7; 12 bases are a match to TRBD2. Germline V gene sequence: CDR1 MNHEY, CDR2 SMNVEV (reference sequence). Trimming cost V 2 bases and J 5 bases; bases outside gene matches: 7. This CDR3 contains 16 residues. CDR3 region: CASSLTVTSGSHEQYF. Here the CDR3 DNA reads TGTGCCAGCAGTTTAACTGTGACTAGCGGGAGCCACGAGCAGTACTTC.

This clonotype was recorded at least ten times. The V and J genes are TRBV28 and TRBJ2-2; possible D gene TRBD1, 5 bases. The V end was cut by 5 bases, the J end by 5 bases, with 12 bases between. Germline CDR1 is MDHEN and CDR2 is SYDVKM. This CDR3 is built from 14 residues. CDR3 sequence reads: CASSVSRGTGELFF. The CDR3 DNA is TGTGCCAGCAGTGTCTCTAGGGGAACCGGGGAGCTGTTTTTT.

This clonotype has ten or more counts. The chain combines TRBV7-8 with TRBJ2-5; D is unclear. The germline CDR1 and CDR2 sequences are SGHVS and FQNEAQ. This CDR3 region has 15 residues. V lost 5 bases to trimming and J lost 1 base, with 14 bases between them. CDR3 sequence: CASSLRNRAQETQYF. CDR3 coding DNA: TGTGCCAGCAGCCTGAGAAACCGGGCCCAAGAGACCCAGTACTTC.

The gene calls are TRBV12-3 or TRBV12-4 and TRBJ1-5; the D is unclear. CDR3 length: 11 amino acids. The ends were cut back, 1 base at V and 15 bases at J, with 10 bases in the middle. The CDR3 sequence: CASSLGRFRHF. DNA of the CDR3: TGTGCCAGCAGTTTAGGGAGGTTCAGGCATTTT.